The 5 T cell receptor beta chains presented below share a single source sample, sequenced in a study of T cell changes during pregnancy in multiple sclerosis. Method: immunoSEQ multiplex PCR; TCRdb's copy keeps in-frame clones and lacks some. The table shows 90,000 to 95,000 clones, with over 80% occurring only once. The sample was peripheral blood, taken in the first trimester of pregnancy. These receptors originate from a female donor with multiple sclerosis, enrolled in a pregnancy study.

Of note for this clone: At one of its ends the junction is not consistent with the germline gene, which may arise from a read error. This chain uses TRBV19 with TRBJ2-7; 7 nucleotides line up with TRBD1. Germline-derived CDR1 and CDR2 are LNHDA and SQIVND (reference sequence). The CDR3 runs 16 residues. The CDR3 coding sequence is TGTGCCAGTAGTTTAGAACCGGGACAGCCTACCTACGAGCAGTACTTC. Translation gives CASSLEPGQPTYEQYF.

The chain uses TRBV19 and TRBJ2-1; D is unclear. The V end was cut by 3 bases, the J end by 8 bases, with 11 bases between. The germline gives CDR1 LNHDA, CDR2 SQIVND (reference sequence). The CDR3 runs 13 residues. The CDR3 loop is CASSILYGHEQFF. Here the CDR3 DNA reads TGTGCCAGTAGTATTTTGTATGGCCATGAGCAGTTCTTC.

The V and J genes are TRBV7-9 and TRBJ1-6; 8 nucleotides agree with TRBD1. From germline, CDR1 is SEHNR and CDR2 FQNEAQ (reference sequence). V gave up 6 bases and J gave up 8 bases; unmatched junction bases: 12. This CDR3 has 16 residues. In DNA form, the CDR3 reads TGTGCCAGCAGGTCAACAGTCAGGGGGCCTGATTCACCCCTCCACTTT. It specifies CASRSTVRGPDSPLHF.

The gene calls are TRBV29-1 and TRBJ1-1; D remains ambiguous. CDR1 and CDR2 from the germline V gene are SQVTM and ANQGSEA. There are 11 residues in the CDR3. Trimming pared 7 bases from V and 4 bases from J, leaving 10 bases between. CDR3 loop: CSAAHSTEAFF. For the CDR3, the DNA is TGCAGCGCCGCCCATAGCACTGAAGCTTTCTTT.

On this clone: The junction differs from germline at one of its ends, possibly a read error. This sequence joins TRBV11-3 and TRBJ2-7, with D possibly TRBD2 on 5 matching bases. In germline, CDR1 is SGHNT, CDR2 YENEEA. The CDR3 loop spans 15 amino acids. The CDR3 DNA is TGTGCCAGCAGCTTAGGCGGGCTCAGCTCCCACGAGCAGTACTTC. Amino acid sequence: CASSLGGLSSHEQYF.